Listed below are T cell receptor beta chains from one sample, sequenced in a study of identical twins. TCRdb recomputed calls from the 5' RACE reads with MiXCR, one row per CDR3 protein. The data contain under 300,000 distinct CDR3 sequences, about 13% of them singletons. These data are also associated with another study on yellow fever vaccine responses in identical twins.

Sequenced: memory (CD45RO+) T cells sorted from blood. The receptors here all came from a woman between 18 and 29 years old in good health. CDR3s include the opening cysteine and the closing phenylalanine or tryptophan. D genes are given only for firm matches. Clone size is not always given. Where it is, it says once, few, many or a class for expanded clones.

>TRBV12-3/TRBV12-4|many|TRBD1
CASSPFQGAGELFF
>TRBV20-1|.|TRBD1
CSVTFPGQGSTEAFF
>TRBV10-2|few|TRBD2
CASSDKHSGSTDTQYF
>TRBV12-3/TRBV12-4|many|TRBD1
CASSFLLGLIVKDRDTGELFF
>TRBV27|many|TRBD2
CASSFLTSGRVEQYF
>TRBV4-3|many|.
CASSQEGNYGYTF
>TRBV11-2|few|.
CASSLDARSPDTQYF
>TRBV6-5|few|.
CASSYSSGLGYSF
>TRBV20-1|.|TRBD1
CSAREGSGQLPF
>TRBV2|few|TRBD1
CASSVDRVNSPLHF
>TRBV10-3|many|TRBD2
CAISVIRGGDNEQFF
>TRBV4-2|few|TRBD2
CASSQDGASGVYNEQFF
>TRBV20-1|.|TRBD2
CSARPLLAGVDEQFF
>TRBV9|.|TRBD1
CASSTQQGAGETQYF
>TRBV15|many|.
CATSAQGYTGELFF
>TRBV4-3|.|TRBD1
CASSHGPGGSYNEQFF
>TRBV19|.|TRBD2
CASSIVGRGLNTGELFF
>TRBV6-1|.|TRBD1
CASTRGSGTGGHEQYF
>TRBV6-2/TRBV6-3|.|.
CASSYSGPPDTQYF
>TRBV6-1|few|.
CASSEYRGPRREAFF
>TRBV2|many|.
CASRPQGTGELFF
>TRBV7-3|few|.
CASSLKQGVLYF